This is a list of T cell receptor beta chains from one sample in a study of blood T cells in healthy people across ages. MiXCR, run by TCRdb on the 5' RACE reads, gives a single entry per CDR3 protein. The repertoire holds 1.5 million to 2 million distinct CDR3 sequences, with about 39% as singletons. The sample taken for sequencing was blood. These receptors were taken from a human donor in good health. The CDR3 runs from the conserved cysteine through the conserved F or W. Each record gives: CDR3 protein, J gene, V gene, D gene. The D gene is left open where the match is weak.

CSVHVSSTDTQYF	TRBJ2-3	TRBV29-1	.
CASSTGRYQPQHF	TRBJ1-5	TRBV27	.
CACSLGVVRETQYF	TRBJ2-5	TRBV7-8	.
CASSINSGGSLTDTQYF	TRBJ2-3	TRBV11-2	.
CASSLALGQGYDEQFF	TRBJ2-1	TRBV11-3	TRBD1
CASSLVGDSITDTQYF	TRBJ2-3	TRBV5-1	TRBD1
CATRQGEAGELFF	TRBJ2-2	TRBV10-3	TRBD1
CSVEAGTANTEAFF	TRBJ1-1	TRBV29-1	TRBD1
CSASSSGSSGQKGETQYF	TRBJ2-5	TRBV20-1	.
CSAQRQGAPQPQHF	TRBJ1-5	TRBV20-1	TRBD1
CSGGASCGYTF	TRBJ1-2	TRBV20-1	.